This T cell receptor (beta chain) was sequenced during a study of shared clonotypes between healthy human individuals (dated by TCRdb to 2018 to 2021). Looking at the study overall: A few men and a couple of women, aged 18 to 49 years, made up the cohort. For each donor, CD4 naive and CD4 memory were each given three plates, CD8 naive was given two plates, and CD8 memory was given one plate. To estimate repertoire size and how much clonotype sharing occurs between individuals, the study deeply sequenced the blood TCR repertoires of about five healthy adults. To increase sequencing depth and limit assay-specific biases, TCR repertoire library preparation and sequencing were carried out by different laboratories using diverse techniques. Leukapheresis yielded between about 0.85 and 10 billion PBMCs per donor. Study-wide conclusions, independent of this receptor: Sampling was restricted to blood, and TCR repertoires in tissues likely differ from the TCR repertoires found in blood. Larger estimated clonotype richness was generally found for naive subsets than for memory subsets. Pairwise subsampling led to the expectation that sequencing depth would affect the degree of clonotype sharing among donors. The small number of donors limited the genetic and exposure-history diversity represented. Compared with non-shared clonotypes, the clonotypes found in all four sorted-subset donors had higher generation probabilities. Sharing across a handful of donors was observed for approximately 5% of naive CD4, over 3% of naive CD8, around 2.5% of memory CD4, and roughly 0.43% of memory CD8 clonotypes. Incomplete sequencing was indicated by rarefaction of sorted-subset datasets, despite the large sequencing depth.

With respect to this clone: Its antigen is not yet known. No qualities accompany the bases; no much larger clone lies one base away.

Using the deep immunoSEQ assay, TCR CDR3 regions were amplified from genomic DNA by multiplex PCR. Extracted genomic DNA from each cell subset was spread evenly across all wells of several immunoSEQ 96-well plates, with each plate serving as a replicate. For sorted subsets, each replicate PCR was loaded with 200 to 250 ng genomic DNA, equivalent to 30,000 or so T cell genomes. Purified libraries were quantified with a Qubit 3.0 fluorometer, sized on a Bioanalyzer 2100, and re-quantified with the KAPA Library Quantification kit. Every immunoSEQ 96-well plate was sequenced on a dedicated single-read 150-cycle Illumina NextSeq 550 flow cell. Per the original workflow: The immunoSEQ output contained only junctional sequences without quality scores, so filtering could not match that applied to full-length reads. To assign V/J genes and CDR3, sequences were annotated against IMGT germline references using PyIR, a Python wrapper for IgBLAST v1.9. Reads were removed for weak V/J assignments (E-value above 1e-6), missing CDR3, stop codons, out-of-frame junctions, or ambiguous translated residues. V3J clonotypes were defined as sequences sharing an identical inferred V gene, J gene, and CDR3 amino acid sequence. Percentage overlap between repertoires was calculated by dividing the number of shared unique clonotypes by the size of the smaller repertoire. Three approaches were used to assess repertoire richness: RTK rarefaction, the Chao1 estimator, and Recon v2.1 estimates of unobserved clonotypes. Generation probabilities for all TCRbeta clonotypes obtained by the gDNA method from several donors were computed using OLGA. TCRdb obtained this table from immuneACCESS and retained in-frame rearrangements with V and J assigned. These tables miss some clones; where compared with another copy, unresolved V genes account for less than half of the shortfall, and the remainder is unexplained. V, J and clone size are those of that table, while D and trimming were read from the DNA. The sample table shows millions of clones, and 95% are seen once. The ten largest clones add up to about 0.13% of the sample.

The donors were healthy, HIV-negative adults who had no recently reported acute infections or vaccinations. All donors were Caucasian adults living in Nashville, Tennessee, USA. Magnetic negative selection was used to enrich CD4+ T cells, after which naive cells were positively selected on CD45RA and the negative fraction became the memory subset. Blood was collected by leukapheresis, and PBMCs were isolated by Ficoll-Histopaque density gradient centrifugation and then cryopreserved in liquid nitrogen vapor phase. Analytical flow cytometry was used to check the purity and quantity of each magnetically sorted T cell population. Genomic DNA was isolated from every sorted fraction and measured by UV absorbance on a Nanodrop 2000c. The sequence derives from a man between 18 and 29 years old in good health. The specimen was naive CD4+ T cells sorted from blood. The sample's cell subset or site, from its label and the paper: CD45RA+ positively selected.

Read as DNA, the sequence is TGTGCCAGCAGCGTAGGAGGGCCGGGGAATGGCTACACCTTC. Its coded protein is CASSVGGPGNGYTF. Recombination linked TRBV9 to TRBJ1-2, with an unclear D gene assignment. In the germline V gene, CDR1 corresponds to SGDLS and CDR2 to YYNGEE. V loses 0 bases of germline sequence and J loses 6 bases, and the interval between the two ends is 12 bases. The CDR3 runs 14 amino acids, cysteine and phenylalanine included. Only the CDR3 portion is preserved as DNA: 42 bases, with reading frame beginning at the first base. The variable domain in full, with residues beyond the CDR3 obtained from the reference TRBV9 and TRBJ1-2 genes, is DSGVTQTPKHLITATGQRVTLRCSPRSGDLSVYWYQQSLDQGLQFLIQYYNGEERAKGNILERFSAQQFPDLHSELNLSSLELGDSALYFCASSVGGPGNGYTFGSGTRLTVV.